The clone carrying this T cell receptor beta chain was counted ten times or more. The germline V gene encodes CDR1 MDHEN and CDR2 SYDVKM. V was cut by 10 bases and J by 5 bases, with 17 bases left in between. The CDR3 runs to 13 residues. The time point: before trial treatment. Low-dose radiotherapy and low-dose cyclophosphamide, together with aspirin, ipilimumab and nivolumab, were given to donors. This record belongs to a study of low-dose radiotherapy and immunotherapy resistance in tumors. Overall study: Dosing of intravenous cyclophosphamide at 200 mg/m2 occurred every two weeks and took place one day prior to radiation and immunotherapy.

First-strand cDNA relied on TRAV- and TRBV-specific primers spanning alpha and beta chains. It was with a constant-region primer and a V-primer adapter that TCRs were amplified over roughly 18 PCR cycles. TCRdb used MiXCR to reprocess the reads, holding one entry per CDR3 protein. The sample has tens of thousands of distinct CDR3 sequences, around 32% seen once; the top ten hold more than 9.5%. The chain carries TRBV28 and TRBJ1-1, with D maybe TRBD1 (6 bases). The TCR comes from a female donor with ovarian cancer. Sequenced material: PBMCs, taken before treatment. Here the CDR3 reads CATGAAGGTEAFF. CDR3 DNA sequence: TGTGCCACGGGGGCGGCTGGCGGGACTGAAGCTTTCTTT.